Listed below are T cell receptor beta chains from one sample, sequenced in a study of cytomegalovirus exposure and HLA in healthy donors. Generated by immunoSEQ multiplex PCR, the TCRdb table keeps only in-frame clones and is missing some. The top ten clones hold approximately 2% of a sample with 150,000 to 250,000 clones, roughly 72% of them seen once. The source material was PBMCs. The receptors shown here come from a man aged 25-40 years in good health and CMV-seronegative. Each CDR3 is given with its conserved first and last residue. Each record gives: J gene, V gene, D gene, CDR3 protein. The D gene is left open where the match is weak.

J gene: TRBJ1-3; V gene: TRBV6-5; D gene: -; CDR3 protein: CASSYSLGSGNTIYF
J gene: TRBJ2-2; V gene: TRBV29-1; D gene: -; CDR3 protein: CSVGNRDDTGELFF
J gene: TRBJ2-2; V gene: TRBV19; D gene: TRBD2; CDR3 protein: CASSRLAGGTGELFF
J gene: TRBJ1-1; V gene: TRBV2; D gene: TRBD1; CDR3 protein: CASSEDRGQWGLEAFF
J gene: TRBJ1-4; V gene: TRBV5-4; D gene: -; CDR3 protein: CASSLSGTTNEKLFF
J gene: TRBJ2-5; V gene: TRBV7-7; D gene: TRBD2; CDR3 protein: CASSSPGAGGQTQYF
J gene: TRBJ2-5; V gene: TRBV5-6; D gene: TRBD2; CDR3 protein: CASSGRGEGETQYF
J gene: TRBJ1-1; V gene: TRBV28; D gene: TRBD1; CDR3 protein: CASSGRTGSVPEAFF
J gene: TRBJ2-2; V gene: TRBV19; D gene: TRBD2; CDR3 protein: CASSMWEGYTGELFF
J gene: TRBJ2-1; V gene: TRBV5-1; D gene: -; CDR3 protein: CASSEELVYNEQFF
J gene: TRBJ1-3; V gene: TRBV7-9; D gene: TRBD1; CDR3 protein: CASSARDRGSGNTIYF
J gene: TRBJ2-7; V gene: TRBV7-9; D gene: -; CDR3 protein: CASSLASLSNYEQYF
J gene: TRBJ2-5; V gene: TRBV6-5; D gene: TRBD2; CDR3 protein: CASSYSISGSRNF
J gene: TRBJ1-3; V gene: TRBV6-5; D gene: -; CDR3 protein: CASSYSKGKGNTIYF
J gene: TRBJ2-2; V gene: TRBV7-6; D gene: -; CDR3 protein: CASSLQQDSTGELFF
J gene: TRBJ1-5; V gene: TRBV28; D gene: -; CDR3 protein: CASSPTGRPQHF
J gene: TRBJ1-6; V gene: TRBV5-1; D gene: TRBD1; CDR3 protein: CASSLDLQGATYNSPLHF
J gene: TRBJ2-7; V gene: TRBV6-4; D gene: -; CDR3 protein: CASSLEEGSSYEQYF
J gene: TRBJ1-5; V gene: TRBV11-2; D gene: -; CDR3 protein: CASSASGQPQHF
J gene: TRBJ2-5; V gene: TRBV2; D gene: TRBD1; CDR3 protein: CASSVGQNLDRGTQYF
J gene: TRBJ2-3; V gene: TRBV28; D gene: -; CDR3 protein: CASNTPSTDTQYF
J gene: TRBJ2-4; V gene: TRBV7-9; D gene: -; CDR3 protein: CASSLVTGAKNIQYF
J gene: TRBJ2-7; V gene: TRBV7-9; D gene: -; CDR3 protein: CASSLFDKSSYEQYF
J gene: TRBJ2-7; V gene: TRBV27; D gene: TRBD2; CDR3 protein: CASKRGGSKYEQYF
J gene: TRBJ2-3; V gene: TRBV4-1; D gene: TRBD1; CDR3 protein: CASSRDRGQINPDTQYF
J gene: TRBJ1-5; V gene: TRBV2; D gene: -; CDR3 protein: CASKGVDQPQHF
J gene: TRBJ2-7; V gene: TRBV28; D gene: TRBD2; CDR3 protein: CASRIAGLSSYEQYF
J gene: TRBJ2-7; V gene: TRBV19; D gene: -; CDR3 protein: CASSPSGMLEQYF
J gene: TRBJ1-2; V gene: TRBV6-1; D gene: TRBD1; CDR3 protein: CASAGGGYGYTF
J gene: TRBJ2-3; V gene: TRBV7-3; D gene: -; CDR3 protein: CASSLIPTESTDTQYF
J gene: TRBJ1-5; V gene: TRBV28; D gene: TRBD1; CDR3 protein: CASSLTGQNQPQHF
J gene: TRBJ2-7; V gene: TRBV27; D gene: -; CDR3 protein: CASSRTRTSYEQYF
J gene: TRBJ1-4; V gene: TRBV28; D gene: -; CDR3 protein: CASSLLPSQGMGEKLFF
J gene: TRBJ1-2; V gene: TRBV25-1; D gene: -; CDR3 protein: CASMSGRYGYTF
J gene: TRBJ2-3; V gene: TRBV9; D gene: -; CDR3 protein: CASSVAADTQYF
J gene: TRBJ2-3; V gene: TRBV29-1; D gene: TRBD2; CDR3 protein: CSVEVGTSGLDTQYF
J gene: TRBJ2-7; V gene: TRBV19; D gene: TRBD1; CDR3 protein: CASAYLPGQGAGEQYF
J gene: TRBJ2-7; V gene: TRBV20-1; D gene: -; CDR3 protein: CSALNYEQYF
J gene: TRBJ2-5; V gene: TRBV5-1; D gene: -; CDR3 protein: CASNRGGGVVQETQYF
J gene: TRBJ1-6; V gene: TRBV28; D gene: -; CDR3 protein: CASSLGGAGGYSPLHF
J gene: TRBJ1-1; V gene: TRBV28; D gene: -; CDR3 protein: CASTWGGGEAFF
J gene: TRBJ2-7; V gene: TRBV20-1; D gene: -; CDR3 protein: CSARDGDEQYF
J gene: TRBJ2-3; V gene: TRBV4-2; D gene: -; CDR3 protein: CASSQVASTDTQYF
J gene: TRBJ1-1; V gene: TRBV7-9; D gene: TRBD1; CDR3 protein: CASSSIRGRTEAFF
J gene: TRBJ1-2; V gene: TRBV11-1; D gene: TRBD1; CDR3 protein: CASSKTDRGNYGYTF
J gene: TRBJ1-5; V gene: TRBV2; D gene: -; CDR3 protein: CASSESEYNQPQHF